The 20 T cell receptor beta chains reported below all come from one sample, sequenced in a study of spatial heterogeneity in lung cancer (dated by TCRdb to about 2019). Preparation of the library involved 5' RACE. TCRdb names NextSeq 500 as the instrument used. Using fastp at Q25 and MiXCR, TCRdb reprocessed the public reads and kept productive beta chains. Duplicate CDR3 protein sequences are folded into a single record with the most common DNA and genes. Counted in this sample were approximately 44,000 distinct CDR3 sequences; about 13% of them appeared once. 50% to 65% of the sample is in the top ten clones. The sample's time point label, decoded: sample taken at primary tumor resection. TCR sequencing used whole RNA extracted from tumor and nontumor lung tissue, or from cryopreserved PBMC samples, without cell sorting. The input for sequencing was PBMCs, taken at surgery. These receptors came from a male donor with early-stage non-small cell lung cancer.

This clonotype was seen repeatedly, ten times or more. V gene TRBV4-2 combines with J gene TRBJ2-1; 9 bases fit TRBD2. CDR3 length equals 15 residues. V dropped 0 bases and J dropped 4; count of bases not matched to a gene: 1. Germline CDR1 reads LGHNA; CDR2 reads YNFKEQ. The DNA for the CDR3 is TGTGCCAGCAGCCAAGATGCGGGGGGGTACAATGAGCAGTTCTTC. Translating gives CASSQDAGGYNEQFF.

This clonotype was seen a few times. This sequence joins TRBV5-1 and TRBJ1-5; the match to TRBD1 covers 8 bases. The CDR3 has 14 amino acids. Germline lookup yields CDR1 SGHRS and CDR2 YFSETQ. Trimming took 4 bases from V and 5 from J; bases not matched to a gene: 5. The CDR3 nucleotides are TGCGCCAGCAGCCCGACAGGGGAGCATCAGCCCCAGCATTTT. Amino acid sequence: CASSPTGEHQPQHF.

Many counts were recorded for this clonotype. The chain recombines TRBV11-3 with TRBJ2-2; unclear D gene. The CDR3 is 13 residues long. V lost 4 bases and J lost 7, with 10 bases in between. CDR1 and CDR2 from the germline V gene are SGHNT and YENEEA. The DNA for the CDR3 is TGTGCCAGCAGCTACAGCCGGGTCGGGGAGCTGTTTTTT. It encodes CASSYSRVGELFF.

This clonotype was recorded many times. The chain has TRBV20-1 and TRBJ2-3; D remains unclear. V was cut by 6 bases and J by 2 bases, with 9 bases left in between. Germline V gives CDR1 DFQATT, CDR2 SNEGSKA (reference sequence). The length of the CDR3 is 12 residues. The DNA for the CDR3 is TGCAGTGCCTATAGTCTCACAGATACGCAGTATTTT. As protein: CSAYSLTDTQYF.

The V and J genes are TRBV29-1 and TRBJ2-7, with TRBD2 matching 9 bases. The germline CDR1 and CDR2 sequences are SQVTM and ANQGSEA. J gave up 2 bases and V 1 base, and 3 bases lay outside the gene matches. The length of the CDR3 is 14 residues. CDR3 in DNA: TGCAGCGTTGAAGGGCTAGCGGGAACCTACGAGCAGTACTTC. Encoded protein: CSVEGLAGTYEQYF.

The J gene is TRBJ2-1, the V gene TRBV12-3 or TRBV12-4; 7 bases are a match to TRBD2. V trimming: 6 bases; J trimming: 13 bases; junction bases outside the gene matches: 15. There are 14 residues in the CDR3. CDR3 DNA: TGTGCCAGCAGCCCCCGAGGGCTAGCGGAGATACAGTTCTTC. Residues: CASSPRGLAEIQFF.

This clonotype was counted a few times. The chain employs TRBV7-3 and TRBJ2-2; unclear D gene. Germline V gives CDR1 SGHTA, CDR2 FQGTGA. This CDR3 is 14 amino acids long. Trimming took off 2 bases at V and 2 bases at J, with 6 bases between the two ends. This CDR3 reads CASSLVDNTGELFF. The CDR3 DNA reads TGTGCCAGCAGCTTAGTCGATAACACCGGGGAGCTGTTTTTT. Based on the CDR3 plus reference TRBV7-3 and TRBJ2-2, the full variable domain is GAGVSQTPSNKVTEKGKYVELRCDPISGHTALYWYRQSLGQGPEFLIYFQGTGAADDSGLPNDRFFAVRPEGSVSTLKIQRTERGDSAVYLCASSLVDNTGELFFGEGSRLTVL.

In its sample, this clonotype was seen a few times. V and J are TRBV29-1 and TRBJ2-7; maybe TRBD2 (5 bases). This CDR3 is 13 amino acids long. Trimming pared 6 bases from V and 12 bases from J, leaving 24 bases between. Germline assignment: CDR1 SQVTM and CDR2 ANQGSEA. CDR3 nucleotide sequence: TGCAGCGTCGCGGACCACATAACCGGTCGGGGGTACTTC. It specifies CSVADHITGRGYF.

This clonotype occurred many times. The V gene is TRBV20-1, the J gene TRBJ1-1, with D unclear. The CDR3 runs to 9 residues. Looked up from germline, CDR1 is DFQATT and CDR2 is SNEGSKA (reference sequence). In DNA, the CDR3 is TGCAGGACGGGGACTGAAGCTTTCTTT. Translation: CRTGTEAFF.

This clonotype was recorded many times. The gene calls are TRBV9 and TRBJ2-7; TRBD1 matches 10 bases. CDR1 and CDR2 from the germline V gene are SGDLS and YYNGEE. The trim removed 4 bases at V and 6 bases at J, leaving 4 bases unmatched. The CDR3 spans 13 residues. CDR3 nucleotides: TGTGCCAGCAGCTCGACAGGGGGCACCGAGCAGTACTTC. Protein sequence: CASSSTGGTEQYF.

The chain combines TRBV20-1 with TRBJ1-5, with D perhaps TRBD1 (6 bases). Germline CDR1 reads DFQATT; CDR2 reads SNEGSKA (reference sequence). V lost 5 bases and J 6 bases, leaving 20 bases between the germline ends. This CDR3 is built from 15 residues. The CDR3, as DNA: TGCAGTGCTGCCCCTCGGGGGCAGGGGTCTCAGCCCCAGCATTTT. This gives the protein CSAAPRGQGSQPQHF.

This chain uses TRBV20-1 with TRBJ2-7, with 8 bases aligning to TRBD1. The germline V gene encodes CDR1 DFQATT and CDR2 SNEGSKA (reference sequence). The ends lost 6 bases at V and 6 bases at J; junction bases unmatched: 13. The CDR3 is made up of 14 amino acids. This CDR3 is CSAMTGRGPGEQYF. In nucleotides, the CDR3 is TGCAGTGCAATGACGGGCAGGGGGCCCGGCGAGCAGTACTTC.

This rearrangement joins TRBV4-1 to TRBJ2-7; no clear D. The germline V gene encodes CDR1 MGHRA and CDR2 YSYEKL. This CDR3 contains 13 residues. With 1 base removed from V and 3 bases from J, the gap between germline ends came to 7 bases. The CDR3 sequence: CASSQAVLYEQYF. The CDR3 DNA reads as TGCGCCAGCAGCCAAGCGGTCCTCTACGAGCAGTACTTC.

This clonotype was detected many times. The chain combines TRBV4-2 with TRBJ2-3; D possibly corresponds to TRBD2 (6 bases). Germline values: CDR1 LGHNA, CDR2 YNFKEQ. The V and J ends lost 1 base and 4 bases respectively, with 18 bases between them. The CDR3 is 17 amino acids. Here the CDR3 DNA reads TGTGCCAGCAGCCAAGGGCGGGGCCCCGGGGCCGCAGATACGCAGTATTTT. Amino acid sequence: CASSQGRGPGAADTQYF.

The J gene is TRBJ2-1, the V gene TRBV5-1; D remains ambiguous. Trimming took off 0 bases at V and 9 bases at J, with 10 bases between the two ends. The CDR3 is 13 residues long. The germline V gene encodes CDR1 SGHRS and CDR2 YFSETQ. CDR3 residues: CASSLEGPGEQFF. The CDR3 coding sequence is TGCGCCAGCAGCTTGGAGGGCCCGGGTGAGCAGTTCTTC.

The chain employs TRBV3-1 and TRBJ1-6, with TRBD1 matching 7 bases. The CDR3 is 17 amino acids. Germline assignment: CDR1 LGHDT and CDR2 YNNKEL (reference sequence). V was clipped by 1 base and J by 3 bases; unmatched bases: 6. The CDR3 spells CASSQGVTGVYNSPLHF. DNA for the CDR3: TGTGCCAGCAGCCAAGGGGTTACAGGGGTCTATAATTCACCCCTCCACTTT.

The genes are TRBV19 and TRBJ1-1; 9 bases are a match to TRBD1. CDR1 is LNHDA, CDR2 SQIVND, per germline (reference sequence). This CDR3 is built from 15 residues. J lost 10 bases, V lost 4 bases, and 13 bases had no gene match. CDR3 in DNA: TGTGCCAGTAGTACATGGGACAGGGTTTTGCGGGGAGCTTTCTTT. It codes for CASSTWDRVLRGAFF.

There are many counts of this clonotype. This rearrangement joins TRBV6-5 to TRBJ1-3; D gene uncertain. V lost 2 bases, J lost 0 bases, and 2 bases lay in between. The CDR3 is 13 amino acids. CDR1 and CDR2 (germline): MNHEY, SVGAGI. The CDR3 DNA reads as TGTGCCAGCAGTTACGGCTCTGGAAACACCATATATTTT. Amino acids: CASSYGSGNTIYF.

This clonotype has at least ten counts. The chain carries TRBV7-2 and TRBJ1-4; weak D call: TRBD1 (6 bases). CDR1 and CDR2 (germline): SGHTA, FQGNSA. Trimming removed 1 base at V and 6 bases at J, with 12 bases between. This CDR3 comprises 15 residues. The CDR3 nucleotides are TGTGCCAGCAGCTTAGTTTCAGGGGATTATGAAAAACTGTTTTTT. Translated: CASSLVSGDYEKLFF.

The chain combines TRBV5-6 with TRBJ2-5; tentatively, D is TRBD2 (5 bases). The germline V gene encodes CDR1 SGHDT and CDR2 YYEEEE. The CDR3 contains 13 residues. The ends were cut back, 5 bases at V and 2 bases at J, with 10 bases in the middle. Here the CDR3 reads CASRYTSQETQYF. Written as DNA, the CDR3 is TGTGCCAGCAGATACACTAGTCAAGAGACCCAGTACTTC.